The entry below describes one T cell receptor beta chain. Data came from immunoSEQ multiplex PCR; TCRdb stores just in-frame clones and leaves some out. Of roughly 67,000 clones in the sample, 90% to 95% were seen once. The data are from a study of blood T cell repertoires in COVID-19. V lost 2 bases and J 0 bases, leaving 5 bases between the germline ends. This CDR3 has 15 amino acids. The V gene's germline CDR1 is LGHNA and CDR2 YSLEER. The sequencing input was peripheral blood. The V call is TRBV4-3, the J call TRBJ2-6; a possible D gene is TRBD2 (5 bases). This TCR derives from a man in his 70s with active COVID-19. CDR3 sequence: CASSQRGSGANVLTF. The DNA of the CDR3 is TGCGCCAGCAGCCAACGGGGCTCTGGGGCCAACGTCCTGACTTTC.